The 7 T cell receptor beta chains presented below share a single source sample, sequenced in a study of cytomegalovirus exposure and HLA in healthy donors. This PCR relied on a set of 60 Vbeta primers and 13 Jbeta primers. The table came from immunoSEQ multiplex PCR; TCRdb's copy has only in-frame clones and leaves some out. The data hold fewer than 100,000 clones, with roughly three quarters observed a single time. The sample comprised PBMCs. The receptors derive from a female donor in good health and CMV-seronegative.

The chain uses TRBV7-2 and TRBJ1-5; no clear D. The germline V and J ends were trimmed by 8 bases and 0 bases, with 8 bases remaining between them. This CDR3 spans 13 amino acids. The germline V gene encodes CDR1 SGHTA and CDR2 FQGNSA. CDR3 coding DNA: TGTGCCAGCCCCCTATATAGCAATCAGCCCCAGCATTTT. The encoded protein is CASPLYSNQPQHF.

The chain recombines TRBV5-1 with TRBJ1-1; 7 bases map to TRBD1. The CDR3 runs to 17 residues. J was trimmed by 3 bases and V by 4 bases; bases with no gene match: 15. The germline V gene encodes CDR1 SGHRS and CDR2 YFSETQ. The CDR3 DNA sequence: TGCGCCAGCAGCGATACTAGGGACAGTTGGGAACACACTGAAGCTTTCTTT. This translates into CASSDTRDSWEHTEAFF.

This clone was seen only a few times. At one boundary the junction diverges from the germline segment, which might be a read error. The CDR3 DNA sequence: TGTGCCACCAGCCGAGAGAGGCCAGGGGGCCAGGACGAGCAGTACTTC. Its translation: CATSRERPGGQDEQYF. The chain joins TRBV15 to TRBJ2-7; TRBD1 matches at 8 bases. This CDR3 has 16 residues. Per the germline V gene, CDR1 is LNHNV and CDR2 is YYDKDF (reference sequence).

This chain uses TRBV11-2 with TRBJ2-2, with D perhaps TRBD2 (5 bases). Between the trimmed V and J ends, which lost 1 base and 3 bases, there was a span of 15 bases. This CDR3 comprises 17 residues. Germline V gives CDR1 SGHAT, CDR2 FQNNGV. The CDR3 region is CASSLALSGLYTGELFF. As DNA, the CDR3 is TGTGCCAGCAGCTTAGCCCTGTCCGGACTTTACACCGGGGAGCTGTTTTTT.

The rearrangement links TRBV9 to TRBJ2-7; tentative D call: TRBD2 (5 bases). This CDR3 has 13 amino acids. Germline CDR1 is SGDLS and CDR2 is YYNGEE. Trimming cost V 4 bases and J 6 bases, with 14 bases left between them. The DNA for the CDR3 is TGTGCCAGCAGCACGGGCGGTGAGGGCGAGCAGTACTTC. Translating gives CASSTGGEGEQYF.

The chain links TRBV7-9 to TRBJ2-1, with 10 bases fitting TRBD1. Trimming cost V 6 bases and J 3 bases; bases outside gene matches: 5. This CDR3 contains 15 residues. Germline CDR1 SEHNR, CDR2 FQNEAQ (reference sequence). CDR3 in DNA: TGTGCCAGCAGTAATGGACAGGGGGTCTACAATGAGCAGTTCTTC. It encodes CASSNGQGVYNEQFF.

The chain links TRBV6-6 to TRBJ1-3; possibly TRBD1 for D (6 bases). The V and J ends lost 1 base and 0 bases respectively, with 7 bases between them. Germline V lookup: CDR1 MNHNY, CDR2 SVGAGI (reference sequence). The CDR3 extends over 15 amino acids. CDR3 amino acids: CASSYLGASGNTIYF. The CDR3 bases are TGTGCCAGCAGTTACTTGGGGGCCTCTGGAAACACCATATATTTT.